This T cell receptor beta chain was captured in a study of blood T cell repertoires in COVID-19. Assay used: immunoSEQ multiplex PCR; TCRdb lists only in-frame clones, some missing. The sample includes 410,000 or so clones, around 91% seen only once; the top ten take approximately 1.5%. The germline V gene has CDR1 MNHEY and CDR2 SVGEGT. The CDR3 runs to 19 residues. Unmatched junction bases numbered 12, after V lost 0 bases and J lost 3 bases. The receptor was derived from a woman aged 35 to 49 with COVID-19, enrolled during active disease. The genes are TRBV6-2 or TRBV6-3 and TRBJ1-5; 9 nucleotides agree with TRBD1. The material sequenced was peripheral blood. This CDR3 reads CASSYSPTDRGRANQPQHF. The CDR3 DNA reads TGTGCCAGCAGTTACTCTCCGACGGACAGGGGTCGGGCCAATCAGCCCCAGCATTTT.